Sequencing of this T cell receptor (beta chain) was carried out in a study of cytomegalovirus exposure and HLA in healthy donors. Notes on the study in general: Most TCR sequences showed up rarely, but some public TCRs showed up in many donors. A few CMV-associated chains were confirmed in vitro to be specific for CMV antigens.

Separate from the roughly 670-subject first cohort, the approximately 130-subject validation cohort was the one that the donors belonged to. The assay was immunoSEQ multiplex PCR, and TCRdb's table has in-frame clones only and misses some. This table has 150,000 or so clones, roughly 84% appearing once. Looked up from germline, CDR1 is MDHEN and CDR2 is SYDVKM. The V gene lost 2 bases and the J gene lost 8 bases, with 16 bases spanning the gap. The CDR3 consists of 15 residues. This clone showed up just once. The antigen remains unidentified. The clonotype originates from a human donor in good health. Input material: PBMCs. This sequence joins TRBV28 and TRBJ2-1; possibly TRBD1 for D (5 bases). The CDR3 loop reads CASSLTGTKYDEQFF. DNA for the CDR3: TGTGCCAGCAGTTTAACAGGTACCAAATACGATGAGCAGTTCTTC.